This record looks at one T cell receptor (beta chain) sequence and its context. Antigen: not known. This CDR3 has 15 residues. CDR1 is MNHEY and CDR2 is SVGAGI in the germline V gene. J was trimmed by 3 bases and V by 0 bases; bases with no gene match: 5. The PCR had 60 Vbeta and 13 Jbeta primers. Libraries were prepared by immunoSEQ multiplex PCR; TCRdb keeps only in-frame clonotypes and omits some of them. The profile shows around 140,000 clones, around 80% of them singletons. The entry originates in a study of cytomegalovirus exposure and HLA in healthy donors. Study outcomes and limitations: When a later analysis compared HLA-associated TCR beta chains with equally common others, the HLA-associated chains turned out to be more clonally expanded and to have lower generation probabilities. It was likely that a cluster of highly shared sequence variants was a sequencing artifact.

The chain uses TRBV6-5 and TRBJ2-7, with 7 bases lining up with TRBD1. Specimen: PBMCs. This TCR came from a middle-aged woman in good health and CMV-seronegative. The CDR3 DNA sequence: TGTGCCAGCAGTTACTCGAGTCCAGGGGGCTACGAGCAGTACTTC. Protein product: CASSYSSPGGYEQYF.